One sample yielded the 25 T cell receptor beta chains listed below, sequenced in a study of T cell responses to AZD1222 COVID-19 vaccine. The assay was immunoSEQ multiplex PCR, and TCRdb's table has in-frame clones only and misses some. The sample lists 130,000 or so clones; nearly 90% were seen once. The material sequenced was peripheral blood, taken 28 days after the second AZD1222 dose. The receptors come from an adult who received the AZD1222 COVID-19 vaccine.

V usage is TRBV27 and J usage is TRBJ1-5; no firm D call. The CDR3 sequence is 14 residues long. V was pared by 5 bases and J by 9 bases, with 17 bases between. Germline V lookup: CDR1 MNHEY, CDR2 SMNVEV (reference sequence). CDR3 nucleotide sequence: TGTGCCAGCAGTCCGACCGCCTCTGTCCGGCCCCAGCATTTT. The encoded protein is CASSPTASVRPQHF.

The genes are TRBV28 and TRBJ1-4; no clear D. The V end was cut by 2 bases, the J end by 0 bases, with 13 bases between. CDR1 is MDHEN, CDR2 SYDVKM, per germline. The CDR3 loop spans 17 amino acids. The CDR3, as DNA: TGTGCCAGCAGTTTACCCTCATGGTGGTCAACTAATGAAAAACTGTTTTTT. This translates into CASSLPSWWSTNEKLFF.

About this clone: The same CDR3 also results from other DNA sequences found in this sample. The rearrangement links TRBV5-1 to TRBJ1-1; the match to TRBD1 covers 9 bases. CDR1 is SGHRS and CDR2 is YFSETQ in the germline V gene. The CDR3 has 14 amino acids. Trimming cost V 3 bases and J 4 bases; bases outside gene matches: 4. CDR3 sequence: CASSWGQGGTEAFF. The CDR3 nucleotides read TGCGCCAGCAGCTGGGGACAGGGCGGCACTGAAGCTTTCTTT.

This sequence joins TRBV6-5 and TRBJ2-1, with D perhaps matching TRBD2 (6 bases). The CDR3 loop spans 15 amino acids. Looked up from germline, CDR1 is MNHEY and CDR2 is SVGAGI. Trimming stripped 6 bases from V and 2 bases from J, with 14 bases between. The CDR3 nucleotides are TGTGCCAGCAGGGTGGGACTCCCGCCCTACAATGAGCAGTTCTTC. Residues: CASRVGLPPYNEQFF.

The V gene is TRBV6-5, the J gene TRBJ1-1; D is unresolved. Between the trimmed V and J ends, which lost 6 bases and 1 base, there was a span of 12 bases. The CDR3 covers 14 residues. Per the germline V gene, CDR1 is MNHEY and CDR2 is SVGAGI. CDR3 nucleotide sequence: TGTGCCAGCAGGGGAACACGACCGAACACTGAAGCTTTCTTT. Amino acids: CASRGTRPNTEAFF.

The CDR3 DNA sequence: TGTGCCAGCAAATCCGGTGGCGGCAATCAGCCCCAGCATTTT. Translating it yields CASKSGGGNQPQHF. The rearrangement links TRBV6-5 to TRBJ1-5; D is undetermined. V was shortened by 7 bases and J by 2 bases, with 12 bases between the two germline ends. CDR1 and CDR2 from the germline V gene are MNHEY and SVGAGI. The CDR3 length is 14 residues.

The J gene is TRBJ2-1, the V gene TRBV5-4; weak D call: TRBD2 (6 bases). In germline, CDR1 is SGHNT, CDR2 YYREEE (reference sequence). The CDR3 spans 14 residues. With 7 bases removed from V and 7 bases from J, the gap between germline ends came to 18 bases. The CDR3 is CASGGDPAENEQFF. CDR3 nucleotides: TGTGCCAGCGGAGGGGATCCAGCGGAGAATGAGCAGTTCTTC. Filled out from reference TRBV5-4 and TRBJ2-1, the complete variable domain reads ETGVTQSPTHLIKTRGQQVTLRCSSQSGHNTVSWYQQALGQGPQFIFQYYREEENGRGNFPPRFSGLQFPNYSSELNVNALELDDSALYLCASGGDPAENEQFFGPGTRLTVL.

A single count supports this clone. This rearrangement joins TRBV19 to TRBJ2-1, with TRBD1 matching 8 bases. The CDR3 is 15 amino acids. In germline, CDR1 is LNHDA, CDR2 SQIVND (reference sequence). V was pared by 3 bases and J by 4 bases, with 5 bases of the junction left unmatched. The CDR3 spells CASSMNRGSYNEQFF. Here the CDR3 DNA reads TGTGCCAGTAGTATGAACAGGGGGTCATACAATGAGCAGTTCTTC.

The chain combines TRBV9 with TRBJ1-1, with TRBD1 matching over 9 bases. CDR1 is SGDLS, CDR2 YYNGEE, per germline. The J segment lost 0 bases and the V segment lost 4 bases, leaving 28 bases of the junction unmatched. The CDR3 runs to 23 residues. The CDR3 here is CASSTRVEGTHRGPISMNTEAFF. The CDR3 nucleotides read TGTGCCAGCAGCACACGAGTGGAGGGGACGCACAGGGGGCCGATAAGTATGAACACTGAAGCTTTCTTT.

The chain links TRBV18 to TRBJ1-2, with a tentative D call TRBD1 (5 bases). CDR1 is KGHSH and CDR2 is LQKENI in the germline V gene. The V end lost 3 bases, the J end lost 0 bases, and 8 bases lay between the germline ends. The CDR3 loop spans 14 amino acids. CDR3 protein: CASSPPTANYGYTF. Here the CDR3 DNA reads TGTGCCAGCTCACCCCCGACAGCTAACTATGGCTACACCTTC.

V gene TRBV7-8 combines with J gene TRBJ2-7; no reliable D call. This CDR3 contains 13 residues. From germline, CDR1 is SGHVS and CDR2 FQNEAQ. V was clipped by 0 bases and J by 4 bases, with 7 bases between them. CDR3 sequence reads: CASSLALGYEQYF. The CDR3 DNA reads TGTGCCAGCAGCTTAGCCCTAGGGTACGAGCAGTACTTC.

CDR3: CASSLNSHNTGELFF. DNA of the CDR3: TGTGCCAGCAGCTTAAATTCCCATAACACCGGGGAGCTGTTTTTT. The chain combines TRBV7-9 with TRBJ2-2; no reliable D call. From germline, CDR1 is SEHNR and CDR2 FQNEAQ (reference sequence). This CDR3 has 15 amino acids. With 2 bases removed from V and 2 bases from J, the gap between germline ends came to 9 bases.

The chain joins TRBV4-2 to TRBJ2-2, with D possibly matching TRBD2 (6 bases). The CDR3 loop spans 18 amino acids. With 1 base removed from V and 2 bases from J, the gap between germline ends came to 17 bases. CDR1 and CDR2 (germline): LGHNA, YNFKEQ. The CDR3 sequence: CASSQAGRLAINTGELFF. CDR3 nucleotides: TGTGCCAGCAGCCAAGCGGGGCGGCTAGCGATAAACACCGGGGAGCTGTTTTTT.

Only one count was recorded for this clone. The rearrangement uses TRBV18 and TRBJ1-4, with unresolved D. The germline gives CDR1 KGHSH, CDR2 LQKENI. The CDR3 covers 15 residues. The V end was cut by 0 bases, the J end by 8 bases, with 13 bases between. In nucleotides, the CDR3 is TGTGCCAGCTCACCACCGGCCGGGATCGGAGAAAAACTGTTTTTT. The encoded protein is CASSPPAGIGEKLFF.

The CDR3, as DNA: TGTGCCAGCATTCGACAGGGAAGCAATCAGCCCCAGCATTTT. Amino acids: CASIRQGSNQPQHF. The chain is built from TRBV6-5 and TRBJ1-5; 7 bases match TRBD1. This CDR3 is built from 14 residues. Germline CDR1 reads MNHEY; CDR2 reads SVGAGI. V lost 7 bases and J lost 1; bases outside the gene matches: 4.

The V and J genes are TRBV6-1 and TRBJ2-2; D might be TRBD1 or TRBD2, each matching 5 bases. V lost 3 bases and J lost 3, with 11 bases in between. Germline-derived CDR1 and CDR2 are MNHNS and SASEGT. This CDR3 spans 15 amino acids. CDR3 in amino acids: CASSDRLGHTGELFF. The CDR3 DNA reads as TGTGCCAGCAGTGACAGGCTGGGACACACCGGGGAGCTGTTTTTT.

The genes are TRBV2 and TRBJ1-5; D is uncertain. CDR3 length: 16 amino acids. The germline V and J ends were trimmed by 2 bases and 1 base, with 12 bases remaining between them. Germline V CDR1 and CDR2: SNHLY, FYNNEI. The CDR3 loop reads CASSERVGGSNQPQHF. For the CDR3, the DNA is TGTGCCAGCAGTGAACGCGTCGGAGGGAGCAATCAGCCCCAGCATTTT.

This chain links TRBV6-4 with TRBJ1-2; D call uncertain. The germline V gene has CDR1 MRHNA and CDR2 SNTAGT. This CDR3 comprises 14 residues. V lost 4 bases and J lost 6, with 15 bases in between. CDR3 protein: CASSVGRSINGYTF. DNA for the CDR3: TGTGCCAGCAGTGTGGGCAGATCGATTAATGGCTACACCTTC.

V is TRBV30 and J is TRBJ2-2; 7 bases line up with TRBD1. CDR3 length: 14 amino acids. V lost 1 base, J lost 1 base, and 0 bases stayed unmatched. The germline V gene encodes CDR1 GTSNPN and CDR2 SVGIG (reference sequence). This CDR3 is CAWSGQGNTGELFF. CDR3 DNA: TGTGCCTGGAGTGGACAGGGGAACACCGGGGAGCTGTTTTTT.

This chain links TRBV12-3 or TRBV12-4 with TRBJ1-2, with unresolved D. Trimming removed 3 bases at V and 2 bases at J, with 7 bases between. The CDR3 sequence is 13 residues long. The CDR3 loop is CASSFSVNYGYTF. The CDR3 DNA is TGTGCCAGCAGTTTCTCGGTGAACTATGGCTACACCTTC.

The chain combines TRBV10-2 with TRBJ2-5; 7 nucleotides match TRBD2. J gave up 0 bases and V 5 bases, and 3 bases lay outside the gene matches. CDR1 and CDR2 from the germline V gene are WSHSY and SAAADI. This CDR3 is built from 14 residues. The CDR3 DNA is TGCGCCAGCAGTCTAGCGGTGTACCAAGAGACCCAGTACTTC. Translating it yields CASSLAVYQETQYF.

In DNA, the CDR3 is TGCGCCAGCAGCTTGCAGGGCGGGTCGACTGAGCAGTTCTTC. Amino acids: CASSLQGGSTEQFF. The rearrangement joins TRBV5-1 to TRBJ2-1, with D possibly being TRBD1 or TRBD2 (5 bases each). CDR3 length equals 14 residues. V lost 1 base, J lost 9 bases, and 14 bases lay in between. CDR1 SGHRS and CDR2 YFSETQ come from the germline V gene.

The CDR3 DNA reads TGTGCCAGCAGCCCCTTTATCACTGAAGCTTTCTTT. Its translation is CASSPFITEAFF. The J gene is TRBJ1-1, the V gene TRBV7-9; no clear D gene. V gave up 5 bases and J gave up 4 bases, with 8 bases separating them. The CDR3 has 12 residues. Germline V lookup: CDR1 SEHNR, CDR2 FQNEAQ (reference sequence). The full variable domain, rest sourced from reference TRBV7-9 and TRBJ1-1, is DTGVSQNPRHKITKRGQNVTFRCDPISEHNRLYWYRQTLGQGPEFLTYFQNEAQLEKSRLLSDRFSAERPKGSFSTLEIQRTEQGDSAMYLCASSPFITEAFFGQGTRLTVV.

The chain's CDR3 is CASSFGATEAFF. The DNA for the CDR3 is TGTGCCAGCAGCTTCGGAGCCACTGAAGCTTTCTTT. The rearrangement links TRBV5-6 to TRBJ1-1; no clear D. V was clipped by 2 bases and J by 4 bases, with 6 bases between them. The CDR3 is 12 amino acids. The V gene's germline CDR1 is SGHDT and CDR2 YYEEEE.

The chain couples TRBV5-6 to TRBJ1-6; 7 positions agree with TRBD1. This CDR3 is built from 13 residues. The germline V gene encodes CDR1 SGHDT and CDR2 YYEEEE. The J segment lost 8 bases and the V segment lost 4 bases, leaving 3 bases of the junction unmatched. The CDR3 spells CASSQGQYSPLHF. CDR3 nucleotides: TGTGCCAGCAGCCAGGGACAGTATTCACCCCTCCACTTT.